The following is a TCR beta chain sequence with its context. It lacks a known antigen. There are no base qualities to consult, and no much larger clone falls within one base. Sequencing relied on an Illumina HiSeq 2500. Quantitative 5'-RACE with molecular barcodes was used to prepare TCR beta libraries. Per the source publication's procedure: To identify disease-linked TCR variants, a new computational method was used, one built on a probabilistic model of VDJ rearrangement. TCRdb redid the processing of the public reads, applying fastp at Q25 and MiXCR, and retained in-frame beta chains. Each record represents a unique CDR3 protein, reported with the most common genes and DNA among its rows. V and J calls and clone size were set by TCRdb, not the authors. The sample table holds roughly 86,000 distinct CDR3 sequences, of which 8.5% to 9% were seen once. The top ten clones comprise about 4.6% of the sample.

This sample was included in a study of CD8 T cells in ankylosing spondylitis (dated by TCRdb to between 2016 and 2019). Regarding the complete study: T cell receptor beta repertoires were profiled in healthy donors and ankylosing spondylitis patients so that disease-linked TCR variants could be found. The whole study cohort included under 140 healthy donors and 25 ankylosing spondylitis patients. Peripheral blood samples were taken, and synovial fluid was additionally collected from ankylosing spondylitis patients.

Paper-wide results and their limitations: The disease-linked clones were reported to be significantly enriched in matched synovial fluid samples from ankylosing spondylitis patients. Blood from ankylosing spondylitis patients appeared to be characterized by a TCR beta motif made up of 8 or 9 highly homologous amino acid variants. Some of the motif variants had been reported before in the synovial fluid and blood of reactive arthritis patients, a finding that suggests common disease-initiation mechanisms. The disease-linked clones showed a CD8+ phenotype and occurred at relatively low frequencies in peripheral blood.

Relative to germline, V is missing 6 bases and J is missing 2 bases, with 5 bases of the junction outside any gene match. Measured from the cysteine to the phenylalanine, the CDR3 is 14 residues long. CDR3 DNA is the only sequence kept; it has 42 bases, read in frame from the first base. From the germline V gene, CDR1 is SGHAT and CDR2 is FQNNGV. The TCR originated in a male donor with ankylosing spondylitis or in good health (not recorded which). The sample comprised blood, either unsorted or a sorted T cell fraction (not recorded which). The V gene is TRBV11-2 and the J gene is TRBJ2-3, with 7 middle bases fitting TRBD1. Read as DNA, the sequence is TGTGCCAGCAGAAGACAGGGCCTCACAGATACGCAGTATTTT. Its amino acids are CASRRQGLTDTQYF.